This entry describes one T cell receptor (beta chain). The data originate from a study of technical replicates of blood from a handful of donors. Sequencing was performed with immunoSEQ multiplex PCR; in TCRdb, only in-frame clones are kept and a portion is missing. The sample includes about 82,000 clones, roughly 95% of them seen just once. After removal of 5 bases from V and 4 bases from J, the junction contained 8 bases not matched to a gene. CDR1 is MNHEY and CDR2 is SMNVEV in the germline V gene (reference sequence). This CDR3 is built from 15 residues. The clonotype comes from a human donor in good health. The sequencing sample was made of T cells isolated from PBMCs. This chain joins TRBV27 and TRBJ1-3, with 7 bases fitting TRBD1. The CDR3 DNA is TGTGCCAGCAGTCTAGACAGGGCACCGGGAAACACCATATATTTT. Translation: CASSLDRAPGNTIYF.